These 32 T cell receptor beta chains originate from one sample sequenced in a study of T cells after posttransplantation cyclophosphamide. The table came from immunoSEQ multiplex PCR; TCRdb's copy has only in-frame clones and leaves some out. Among more than 30,000 clones listed, 90% to 95% were seen once. The naive gate required viable CD3+CD4+ or CD3+CD8+ cells with CCR7+CD45RA+CD45RO-CD95-CD27+CD28+ phenotype. Sequenced sample: naive CD4+ T cells sorted from PBMCs. Receptors were obtained from a woman aged 55-69 years in good health, CMV-negative, and a related stem cell transplant donor.

The chain links TRBV7-9 to TRBJ2-7; tentatively, D is TRBD1 (5 bases). Germline-derived CDR1 and CDR2 are SEHNR and FQNEAQ (reference sequence). The CDR3 is 16 amino acids. Trimming pared 4 bases from V and 3 bases from J, leaving 19 bases between. The CDR3 is CASSSPYARQIYEQYF. Here the CDR3 DNA reads TGTGCCAGCAGCTCGCCGTATGCCCGACAGATCTACGAGCAGTACTTC. Full variable domain (missing parts from reference TRBV7-9 and TRBJ2-7): DTGVSQNPRHKITKRGQNVTFRCDPISEHNRLYWYRQTLGQGPEFLTYFQNEAQLEKSRLLSDRFSAERPKGSFSTLEIQRTEQGDSAMYLCASSSPYARQIYEQYFGPGTRLTVT.

This clone is a singleton in its sample. J is TRBJ2-1 and V is TRBV7-6; 8 nucleotides align to TRBD2. This CDR3 has 18 amino acids. V lost 0 bases and J lost 6; bases outside the gene matches: 13. Germline CDR1 reads SGHVS; CDR2 reads FNYEAQ. The CDR3 spells CASSLASGGAAPFNEQFF. CDR3 in DNA: TGTGCCAGCAGCTTAGCCTCGGGGGGGGCGGCCCCTTTCAATGAGCAGTTCTTC. Using reference TRBV7-6 and TRBJ2-1 for the parts outside the CDR3, the full variable domain is GAGVSQSPRYKVTKRGQDVALRCDPISGHVSLYWYRQALGQGPEFLTYFNYEAQQDKSGLPNDRFSAERPEGSISTLTIQRTEQRDSAMYRCASSLASGGAAPFNEQFFGPGTRLTVL.

This clone was detected only once. The chain has TRBV4-3 and TRBJ2-1, with D possibly matching TRBD2 (6 bases). CDR1 is LGHNA and CDR2 is YSLEER in the germline V gene. The CDR3 sequence is 17 residues long. V lost 1 base and J 8 bases, leaving 21 bases between the germline ends. The CDR3 spells CASSQGGRGAPRDEQFF. CDR3 DNA sequence: TGCGCCAGCAGCCAAGGAGGTCGCGGGGCACCTCGGGATGAGCAGTTCTTC.

The chain links TRBV7-2 to TRBJ2-7, with 8 nucleotides matching TRBD2. CDR1 and CDR2 from the germline V gene are SGHTA and FQGNSA. There are 15 residues in the CDR3. V shed 2 bases and J 5 bases; nucleotides not matched to a gene: 8. CDR3 amino acids: CASSLPTGGPHEQYF. The CDR3 DNA sequence: TGTGCCAGCAGCTTACCGACGGGAGGGCCCCACGAGCAGTACTTC.

In its sample, this clone was seen a few times. The chain uses TRBV6-1 and TRBJ1-3, with unresolved D. V was shortened by 4 bases and J by 4 bases, with 14 bases between the two germline ends. CDR1 is MNHNS and CDR2 is SASEGT in the germline V gene. The CDR3 has 15 residues. This CDR3 is CASSAPGNLGNTIYF. DNA for the CDR3: TGTGCCAGCAGTGCTCCGGGGAACTTGGGAAACACCATATATTTT.

The rearrangement uses TRBV5-8 and TRBJ1-3; D remains unclear. Germline CDR1 is SGHTS and CDR2 is YDEGEE. The V gene lost 1 base and the J gene lost 0 bases, with 8 bases spanning the gap. This CDR3 has 15 residues. The CDR3 DNA is TGTGCCAGCAGCTTGAGACCGGGCTCTGGAAACACCATATATTTT. This sequence encodes CASSLRPGSGNTIYF.

The V call is TRBV14, the J call TRBJ2-3, with TRBD2 identical over 9 bases. The ends lost 0 bases at V and 2 bases at J; junction bases unmatched: 3. The V gene's germline CDR1 is SGHDN and CDR2 FVKESK. CDR3 length: 16 residues. CDR3 in amino acids: CASSQDPSGATDTQYF. The CDR3 DNA reads as TGTGCCAGCAGCCAAGACCCTAGCGGGGCCACAGATACGCAGTATTTT.

This chain links TRBV10-2 with TRBJ1-5; 9 bases are shared with TRBD1. The CDR3 consists of 16 residues. Germline CDR1 and CDR2: WSHSY and SAAADI. V lost 3 bases, J lost 1 base, and 4 bases stayed unmatched. Written as DNA, the CDR3 is TGCGCCAGCAGTGAAATTGGGACAGGGAGCAATCAGCCCCAGCATTTT. Amino acids: CASSEIGTGSNQPQHF.

The chain recombines TRBV9 with TRBJ2-1; 10 positions match TRBD2. In germline, CDR1 is SGDLS, CDR2 YYNGEE. The CDR3 sequence is 15 residues long. J gave up 6 bases and V 0 bases, and 3 bases lay outside the gene matches. CDR3 residues: CASSVDPSGSNEQFF. The DNA for the CDR3 is TGTGCCAGCAGCGTAGATCCTAGCGGGAGCAATGAGCAGTTCTTC. Variable domain in full (rest from reference TRBV9 and TRBJ2-1): DSGVTQTPKHLITATGQRVTLRCSPRSGDLSVYWYQQSLDQGLQFLIQYYNGEERAKGNILERFSAQQFPDLHSELNLSSLELGDSALYFCASSVDPSGSNEQFFGPGTRLTVL.

The chain couples TRBV7-3 to TRBJ2-6; D is perhaps TRBD1 (6 bases). This CDR3 has 16 amino acids. Trimming removed 4 bases at V and 3 bases at J, with 13 bases between. From germline, CDR1 is SGHTA and CDR2 FQGTGA. The CDR3 here is CASSSNTGYGANVLTF. The CDR3 region has the DNA TGTGCCAGCAGCTCAAATACAGGGTATGGGGCCAACGTCCTGACTTTC.

The chain joins TRBV7-9 to TRBJ2-7; D gene ambiguous. This CDR3 contains 13 residues. Germline loops: CDR1 SEHNR, CDR2 FQNEAQ (reference sequence). The V end was cut by 4 bases, the J end by 3 bases, with 10 bases between. In DNA, the CDR3 is TGTGCCAGCAGCTCAGACATGGTCTACGAGCAGTACTTC. Its translation: CASSSDMVYEQYF. Full variable domain (missing parts from reference TRBV7-9 and TRBJ2-7): DTGVSQNPRHKITKRGQNVTFRCDPISEHNRLYWYRQTLGQGPEFLTYFQNEAQLEKSRLLSDRFSAERPKGSFSTLEIQRTEQGDSAMYLCASSSDMVYEQYFGPGTRLTVT.

J is TRBJ2-1 and V is TRBV5-1; 7 bases are a match to TRBD2. CDR3 length equals 15 residues. V was clipped by 3 bases and J by 1 base; unmatched bases: 4. Germline loops: CDR1 SGHRS, CDR2 YFSETQ. CDR3 sequence: CASSSVSGSYNEQFF. CDR3 DNA sequence: TGCGCCAGCAGCTCGGTTAGCGGGTCCTACAATGAGCAGTTCTTC.

The rearrangement links TRBV18 to TRBJ2-3; 9 nucleotides agree with TRBD2. The CDR3 runs 15 residues. Germline values: CDR1 KGHSH, CDR2 LQKENI. The J segment lost 0 bases and the V segment lost 6 bases, leaving 4 bases of the junction unmatched. CDR3 in amino acids: CASSATSGSTDTQYF. CDR3 sequence (DNA): TGTGCCAGCTCCGCGACTAGCGGAAGCACAGATACGCAGTATTTT. The full variable domain, with the rest looked up from reference TRBV18 and TRBJ2-3, is NAGVMQNPRHLVRRRGQEARLRCSPMKGHSHVYWYRQLPEEGLKFMVYLQKENIIDESGMPKERFSAEFPKEGPSILRIQQVVRGDSAAYFCASSATSGSTDTQYFGPGTRLTVL.

The gene calls are TRBV2 and TRBJ2-5, with D possibly being TRBD1 (5 bases). Germline V lookup: CDR1 SNHLY, CDR2 FYNNEI. CDR3 length: 12 residues. The ends were cut back, 5 bases at V and 2 bases at J, with 6 bases in the middle. In DNA form, the CDR3 reads TGTGCCAGCAGTTCAGGGCAAGAGACCCAGTACTTC. It encodes CASSSGQETQYF.

This chain joins TRBV5-1 and TRBJ1-2, with TRBD1 matching over 7 bases. The germline gives CDR1 SGHRS, CDR2 YFSETQ. J lost 4 bases, V lost 1 base, and 7 bases had no gene match. The CDR3 runs 15 residues. This CDR3 reads CASSLIRDSLYGYTF. DNA for the CDR3: TGCGCCAGCAGCTTGATCCGGGACAGCCTCTATGGCTACACCTTC.

The chain combines TRBV10-1 with TRBJ2-7; 7 bases fit TRBD1. J was trimmed by 4 bases and V by 6 bases; bases with no gene match: 6. CDR3 size: 13 residues. In germline, CDR1 is WNHNN, CDR2 SYGVQD (reference sequence). The CDR3 coding sequence is TGCGCCAGCAGCTCCAGGGGGTCTTACGAGCAGTACTTC. It encodes CASSSRGSYEQYF.

The chain couples TRBV10-3 to TRBJ2-2, with TRBD1 matching 7 bases. Germline assignment: CDR1 ENHRY and CDR2 SYGVKD. V dropped 5 bases and J dropped 1; count of bases not matched to a gene: 13. The CDR3 spans 18 residues. Here the CDR3 reads CAISNPGQSLRNTGELFF. CDR3 in DNA: TGTGCCATCAGTAATCCGGGACAGAGCCTTCGGAACACCGGGGAGCTGTTTTTT.

This clone showed up just once. The V and J genes are TRBV10-3 and TRBJ1-2, with D perhaps matching TRBD1 (5 bases). Per the germline V gene, CDR1 is ENHRY and CDR2 is SYGVKD. The V gene lost 4 bases and the J gene lost 2 bases, with 8 bases spanning the gap. The CDR3 has 13 residues. CDR3 sequence reads: CAISVRENYGYTF. In nucleotides, the CDR3 is TGTGCCATCAGTGTCAGGGAAAACTATGGCTACACCTTC.

The rearrangement uses TRBV5-4 and TRBJ2-5; 10 bases map to TRBD1. The CDR3 has 14 residues. V lost 9 bases, J lost 4 bases, and 9 bases stayed unmatched. Looked up from germline, CDR1 is SGHNT and CDR2 is YYREEE (reference sequence). The CDR3 bases are TGTGCCACACCGACAGGGGGCGTCGGAGAGACCCAGTACTTC. It specifies CATPTGGVGETQYF. Full variable domain (remainder filled in from reference TRBV5-4 and TRBJ2-5): ETGVTQSPTHLIKTRGQQVTLRCSSQSGHNTVSWYQQALGQGPQFIFQYYREEENGRGNFPPRFSGLQFPNYSSELNVNALELDDSALYLCATPTGGVGETQYFGPGTRLLVL.

The genes are TRBV18 and TRBJ1-3; D gene ambiguous. V shed 2 bases and J shed 0 bases, with 8 bases lying between them. The CDR3 is 15 amino acids. Looked up from germline, CDR1 is KGHSH and CDR2 is LQKENI. CDR3 nucleotides: TGTGCCAGCTCACCAAACGCGAACTCTGGAAACACCATATATTTT. Protein sequence: CASSPNANSGNTIYF.

The chain carries TRBV6-1 and TRBJ2-1; 12 nucleotides align to TRBD2. Per germline, CDR1 MNHNS and CDR2 SASEGT. The CDR3 sequence is 16 residues long. V was pared by 2 bases and J by 8 bases, with 7 bases of the junction left unmatched. CDR3 coding DNA: TGTGCCAGCAGTGAAAAGACTAGCGGGAGTCGGGATGAGCAGTTCTTC. Amino acid sequence: CASSEKTSGSRDEQFF.

CDR3 in amino acids: CASSRGLGSYEQYF. Here the CDR3 DNA reads TGTGCCAGCAGCAGGGGACTAGGCTCCTACGAGCAGTACTTC. The V call is TRBV2, the J call TRBJ2-5; TRBD2 agrees at 8 bases. The end of the DNA is better explained by TRBJ2-7, so the J call may be wrong. The CDR3 spans 14 residues. Germline loops: CDR1 SNHLY, CDR2 FYNNEI.

V is TRBV19 and J is TRBJ1-6; TRBD1 aligns across 7 bases. Per the germline V gene, CDR1 is LNHDA and CDR2 is SQIVND (reference sequence). The CDR3 has 15 residues. V was pared by 2 bases and J by 8 bases, with 6 bases of the junction left unmatched. The CDR3 loop is CASSINNRGDSPLHF. DNA of the CDR3: TGTGCCAGTAGTATAAATAACAGGGGTGATTCACCCCTCCACTTT.

This clone was counted a few times. CDR3 amino acids: CASSAGGELFF. The CDR3 DNA is TGTGCCAGCAGTGCAGGCGGGGAGCTGTTTTTT. The chain has TRBV6-1 and TRBJ2-2; D is undetermined. Germline V gives CDR1 MNHNS, CDR2 SASEGT. The V and J ends lost 4 bases and 7 bases respectively, with 4 bases between them. The CDR3 loop spans 11 amino acids.

The rearrangement uses TRBV21-1 and TRBJ2-3; TRBD2 was called by the table and not checked on the DNA. TRBV21-1 is a listed pseudogene. This CDR3 has 15 amino acids. CDR3 in amino acids: CASSPGRLSTDTQYF. In nucleotides, the CDR3 is TGTGCCAGCAGTCCCGGGAGGCTGAGCACAGATACGCAGTATTTT.

The rearrangement joins TRBV5-3 to TRBJ2-1; D gene ambiguous. TRBV5-3 belongs to the ORF category, with a function that is uncertain. The CDR3 totals 17 residues. V was trimmed by 4 bases and J by 3 bases, leaving 20 bases between them. CDR3 loop: CARSPPVPPYDYNEQFF. In nucleotides, the CDR3 is TGTGCCAGAAGCCCCCCGGTCCCTCCCTATGACTACAATGAGCAGTTCTTC.

The V gene is TRBV4-3, the J gene TRBJ1-4; a possible D gene is TRBD1 (5 bases). CDR1 is LGHNA and CDR2 is YSLEER in the germline V gene. V lost 0 bases and J lost 0, with 11 bases in between. This CDR3 region has 17 residues. CDR3 in DNA: TGCGCCAGCAGCCAAGAGCGGGGGATTGCAACTAATGAAAAACTGTTTTTT. Protein product: CASSQERGIATNEKLFF.

J is TRBJ2-5 and V is TRBV15; 8 positions match TRBD1. The CDR3 length is 14 residues. With V trimmed by 6 bases and J by 2 bases, 5 bases remained unmatched. CDR1 is LNHNV and CDR2 is YYDKDF in the germline V gene (reference sequence). CDR3 in DNA: TGTGCCACCAGAAGGACAGGGAGACAAGAGACCCAGTACTTC. It encodes CATRRTGRQETQYF. Looking up the rest from reference TRBV15 and TRBJ2-5 gives the full variable domain: DAMVIQNPRYQVTQFGKPVTLSCSQTLNHNVMYWYQQKSSQAPKLLFHYYDKDFNNEADTPDNFQSRRPNTSFCFLDIRSPGLGDTAMYLCATRRTGRQETQYFGPGTRLLVL.

The V and J genes are TRBV10-3 and TRBJ2-5, with a possible D match to TRBD2 (5 bases). The germline V gene encodes CDR1 ENHRY and CDR2 SYGVKD. The CDR3 spans 13 residues. The ends were cut back, 4 bases at V and 5 bases at J, with 11 bases in the middle. CDR3: CAISGPRGETQYF. DNA of the CDR3: TGTGCCATCAGTGGTCCCCGCGGGGAGACCCAGTACTTC.

This chain links TRBV7-6 with TRBJ1-6; TRBD1 matches at 9 bases. The CDR3 sequence is 14 residues long. CDR1 is SGHVS and CDR2 is FNYEAQ in the germline V gene. Trimming cost V 3 bases and J 9 bases; bases outside gene matches: 3. The CDR3 region is CASSLGQGPSPLHF. The CDR3 DNA sequence: TGTGCCAGCAGCTTGGGACAGGGCCCTTCACCCCTCCACTTT.

The chain joins TRBV15 to TRBJ2-1, with TRBD1 matching 9 bases. From germline, CDR1 is LNHNV and CDR2 YYDKDF (reference sequence). V lost 1 base to trimming and J lost 7 bases; unmatched junction nucleotides: 5. The CDR3 has 15 residues. For the CDR3, the DNA is TGTGCCACCAGCAGAGGCCCCGGGACAGGGAATGAGCAGTTCTTC. Encoded protein: CATSRGPGTGNEQFF.

V and J are TRBV5-1 and TRBJ1-2; a weak D match, TRBD1 (5 bases). Germline V CDR1 and CDR2: SGHRS, YFSETQ. This CDR3 contains 15 residues. Trimming stripped 0 bases from V and 8 bases from J, with 17 bases between. For the CDR3, the DNA is TGCGCCAGCAGCTTGGCCACAGGAATTTCTGACGGCTACACCTTC. The encoded protein is CASSLATGISDGYTF.